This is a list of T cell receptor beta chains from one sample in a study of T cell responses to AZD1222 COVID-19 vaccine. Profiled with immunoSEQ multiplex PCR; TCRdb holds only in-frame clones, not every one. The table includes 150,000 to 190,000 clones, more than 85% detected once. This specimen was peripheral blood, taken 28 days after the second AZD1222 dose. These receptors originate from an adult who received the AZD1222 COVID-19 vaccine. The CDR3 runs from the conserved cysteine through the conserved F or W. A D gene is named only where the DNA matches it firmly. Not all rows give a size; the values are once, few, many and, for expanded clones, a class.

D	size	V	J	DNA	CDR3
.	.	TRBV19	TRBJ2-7	TGTGCCAGTAGTATAGCCATCTCCTACGAGCAGTACTTC	CASSIAISYEQYF
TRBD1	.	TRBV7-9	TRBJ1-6	TGTGCCAGCAGTAATATAACCCATCGGGACAGGGTTTCACCCCTCCACTTT	CASSNITHRDRVSPLHF
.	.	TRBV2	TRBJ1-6	TGTGCCCTCGTGACAGACTATAATTCACCCCTCCACTTT	CALVTDYNSPLHF
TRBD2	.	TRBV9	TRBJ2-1	TGTGCCAGCAGCCCTAGCGGGAGGGCGGGTGAGCAGTTCTTC	CASSPSGRAGEQFF
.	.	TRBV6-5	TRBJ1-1	TGTGCCAGCAATTTTCGGGGAGGTCACACTGAAGCTTTCTTT	CASNFRGGHTEAFF
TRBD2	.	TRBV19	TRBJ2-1	TGTGCCAGTAAAGGACTAGCGGGAGCCTTCTTC	CASKGLAGAFF
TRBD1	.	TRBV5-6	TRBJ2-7	TGTGCCAGCAGCTTAACAGGGGTCGAGCAGTACTTC	CASSLTGVEQYF
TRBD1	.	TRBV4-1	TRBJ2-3	TGCGCCAGCAGCCCAAATGGACAGGGGGACAGAGATACGCAGTATTTT	CASSPNGQGDRDTQYF
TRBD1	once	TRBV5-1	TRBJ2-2	TGCGCCAGCAAAAGGACAGGGACCGGGGCCGGGGAGCTGTTTTTT	CASKRTGTGAGELFF
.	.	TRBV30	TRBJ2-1	TGTGCCTGGAACCAGGGGGGTTATAATGAGCAGTTCTTC	CAWNQGGYNEQFF
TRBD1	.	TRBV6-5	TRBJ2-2	TGTGCCAGCAGTTACTCCGACAGGGCCTACACCGGGGAGCTGTTTTTT	CASSYSDRAYTGELFF
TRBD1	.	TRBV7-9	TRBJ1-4	TGTGCCAGCAGCTTAATCCGGACAGGGGATCCAACTAATGAAAAACTGTTTTTT	CASSLIRTGDPTNEKLFF
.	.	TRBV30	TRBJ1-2	TGTGCCTGGAGATGGGGTCCCTATGGCTACACCTTC	CAWRWGPYGYTF
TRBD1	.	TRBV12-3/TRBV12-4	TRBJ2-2	TGTGCCAGCACCCCGGGACAGTCTGAGCTGTTTTTT	CASTPGQSELFF
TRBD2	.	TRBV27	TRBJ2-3	TGTGCCAGCAGTTTAGGTCCAGCGGGAGCATCAGATACGCAGTATTTT	CASSLGPAGASDTQYF
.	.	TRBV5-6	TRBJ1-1	TGTGCCAGCAGCTTGAAACCCGGTTCCATGAACACTGAAGCTTTCTTT	CASSLKPGSMNTEAFF
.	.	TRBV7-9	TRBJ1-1	TGTGCCAGCAGCTTCGGGTACACTGAAGCTTTCTTT	CASSFGYTEAFF
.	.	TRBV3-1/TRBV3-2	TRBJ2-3	TGTGCCAGCAGCCCCCGGTCTGGGGGCACAGATACGCAGTATTTT	CASSPRSGGTDTQYF
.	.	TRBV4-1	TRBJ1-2	TGCGCCAGCAGCCAAGATCCTTCCGGGACGGAAGGCTATGGCTACACCTTC	CASSQDPSGTEGYGYTF
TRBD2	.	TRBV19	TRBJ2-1	TGTGCCAGTAGACCCGGCGAGCGGGGGGGGAATGAGCAGTTCTTC	CASRPGERGGNEQFF
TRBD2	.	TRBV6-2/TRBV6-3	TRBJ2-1	TGTGCCAGCAGCAACCCAACGGGCGGGAGTATATATGAGCAGTTCTTC	CASSNPTGGSIYEQFF
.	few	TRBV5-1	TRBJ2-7	TGCGCCAGCAGCGTTAGCGGCTACGAGCAGTACTTC	CASSVSGYEQYF
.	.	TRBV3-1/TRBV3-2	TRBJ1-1	TGTGCCAGCAGCTTGGACGGAGTGAACACTGAAGCTTTCTTT	CASSLDGVNTEAFF
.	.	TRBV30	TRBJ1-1	TGTGCCTGGACCCCAAACAATTTCCCTGAAGCTTTCTTT	CAWTPNNFPEAFF
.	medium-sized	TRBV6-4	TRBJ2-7	TGTGCCAGCAGTGAACGGTCAAACGACGAGCAGTACTTC	CASSERSNDEQYF
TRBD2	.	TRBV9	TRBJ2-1	TGTGCCAGCAGCGTAGGTGGGACTAGCGGGTTCAATGAGCAGTTCTTC	CASSVGGTSGFNEQFF
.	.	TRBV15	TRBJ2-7	TGTGCCACCAGCAAAGGCAGTCGATACGAGCAGTACTTC	CATSKGSRYEQYF
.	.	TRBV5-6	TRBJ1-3	TGTGCCAGCAGCTTAATCGGGGGCCGATCAGGCATCAACACCATATATTTT	CASSLIGGRSGINTIYF
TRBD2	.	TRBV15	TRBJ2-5	TGTGCCACCTCGTGGGCGGGGGGAGAGACCCAGTACTTC	CATSWAGGETQYF
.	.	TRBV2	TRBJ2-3	TGTGCCAGCAGTGAAGCGGGCCGGGGAACGCAGTATTTT	CASSEAGRGTQYF
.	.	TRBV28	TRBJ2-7	TGTGCCAGCCGAAACCGTCCTGGGCAGGCGTCCTACGAGCAGTACTTC	CASRNRPGQASYEQYF
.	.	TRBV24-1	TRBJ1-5	TGTGCCACCAGTGATTTGTGGAGCAATCAGCCCCAGCATTTT	CATSDLWSNQPQHF
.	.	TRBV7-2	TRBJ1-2	TGTGCCAGCAGCTTAGTTCAAGGACGGTATGGCTACACCTTC	CASSLVQGRYGYTF
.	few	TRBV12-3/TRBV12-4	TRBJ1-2	TGTGCCAGCAGACTGGACTGGAACTATGGCTACACCTTC	CASRLDWNYGYTF
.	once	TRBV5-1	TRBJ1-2	TGCGCCAGCAGCTTGGACCTGGGTTATGGCTACACCTTC	CASSLDLGYGYTF
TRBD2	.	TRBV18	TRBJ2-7	TGTGCCAGCTCACCAGGGCCTAGCGGCGACCCCTACGAGCAGTACTTC	CASSPGPSGDPYEQYF